This T cell receptor (beta chain) derives from a study of blood T cell repertoires in COVID-19. Study-wide context: COVID-19 samples from acute and convalescent phases originated in the United States, Italy and Spain. T cells, B-cell-depleted T cells, or PBMCs provided the cDNA or gDNA that served as material.

In the original analysis: Amplification with reference gene primers provided the estimates of nucleated cell counts. This table comes from immunoSEQ multiplex PCR, and its TCRdb copy is limited to in-frame clones, with some not included. The V and J calls and clone size were taken over from that table, and D and trimming were inferred from the DNA. This sample has about 58,000 clones, with approximately 90% found just once. CDR3 size: 15 residues. V trimming: 7 bases; J trimming: 6 bases; junction bases outside the gene matches: 8. The germline V gene encodes CDR1 SGHNT and CDR2 YYREEE (reference sequence).

The material sequenced was peripheral blood. The V gene is TRBV5-4, the J gene TRBJ2-7; 15 bases line up with TRBD2. The clonotype originates from a woman aged 70-85 years with active COVID-19. CDR3 coding DNA: TGTGCCAGCTCCCCCCGGACTAGCGGGAGGGTCGAGCAGTACTTC. Protein product: CASSPRTSGRVEQYF. The variable domain in full, with the rest retrieved from reference TRBV5-4 and TRBJ2-7, is ETGVTQSPTHLIKTRGQQVTLRCSSQSGHNTVSWYQQALGQGPQFIFQYYREEENGRGNFPPRFSGLQFPNYSSELNVNALELDDSALYLCASSPRTSGRVEQYFGPGTRLTVT.